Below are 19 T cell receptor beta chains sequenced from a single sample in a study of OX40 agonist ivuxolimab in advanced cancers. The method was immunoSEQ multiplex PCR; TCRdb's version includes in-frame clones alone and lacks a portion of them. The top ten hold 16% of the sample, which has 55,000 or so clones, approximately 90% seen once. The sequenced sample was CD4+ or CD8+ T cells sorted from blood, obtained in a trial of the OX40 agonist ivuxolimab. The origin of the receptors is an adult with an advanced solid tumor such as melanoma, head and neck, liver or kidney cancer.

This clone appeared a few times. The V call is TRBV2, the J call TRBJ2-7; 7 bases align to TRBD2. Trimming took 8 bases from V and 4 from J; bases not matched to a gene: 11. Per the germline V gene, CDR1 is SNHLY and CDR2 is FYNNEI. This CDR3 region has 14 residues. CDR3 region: CASGRAIIGYEQYF. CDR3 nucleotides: TGTGCCAGCGGGAGGGCCATAATCGGATACGAGCAGTACTTC.

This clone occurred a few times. The CDR3 coding sequence is TGTGCCAGCAGCTTTCGCTTTCAGGGCGCCGAAGCTTTCTTT. It specifies CASSFRFQGAEAFF. This chain joins TRBV7-3 and TRBJ1-1; TRBD1 might be the D (5 bases). CDR3 length: 14 residues. Germline CDR1 reads SGHTA; CDR2 reads FQGTGA. Trimming shortened V by 3 bases and J by 8 bases, and 16 bases separated the two germline ends.

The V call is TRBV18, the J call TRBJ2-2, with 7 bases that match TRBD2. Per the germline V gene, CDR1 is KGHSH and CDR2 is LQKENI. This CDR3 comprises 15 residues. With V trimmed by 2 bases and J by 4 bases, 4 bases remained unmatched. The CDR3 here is CASSPSGTGTGELFF. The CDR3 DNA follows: TGTGCCAGCTCACCAAGCGGGACGGGCACCGGGGAGCTGTTTTTT.

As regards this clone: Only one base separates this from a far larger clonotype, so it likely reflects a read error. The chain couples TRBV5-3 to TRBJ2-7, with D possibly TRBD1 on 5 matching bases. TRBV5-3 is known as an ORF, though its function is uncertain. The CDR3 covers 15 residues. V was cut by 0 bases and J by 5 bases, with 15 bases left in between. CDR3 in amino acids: CARSLGGQEEDEQYF. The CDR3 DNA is TGTGCCAGAAGCTTGGGGGGCCAGGAAGAGGACGAGCAGTACTTC.

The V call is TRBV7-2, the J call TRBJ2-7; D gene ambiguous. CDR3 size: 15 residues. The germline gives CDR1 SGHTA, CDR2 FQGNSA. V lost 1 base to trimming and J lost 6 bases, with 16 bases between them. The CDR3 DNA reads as TGTGCCAGCAGCTTAGAAAGACCCCCATTCGGCGAGCAGTACTTC. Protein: CASSLERPPFGEQYF.

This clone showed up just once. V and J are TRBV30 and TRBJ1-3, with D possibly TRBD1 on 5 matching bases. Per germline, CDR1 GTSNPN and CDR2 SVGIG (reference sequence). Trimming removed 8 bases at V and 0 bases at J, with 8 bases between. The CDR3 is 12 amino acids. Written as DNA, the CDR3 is TGTGCCGCACAGGCCTCTGGAAACACCATATATTTT. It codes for CAAQASGNTIYF.

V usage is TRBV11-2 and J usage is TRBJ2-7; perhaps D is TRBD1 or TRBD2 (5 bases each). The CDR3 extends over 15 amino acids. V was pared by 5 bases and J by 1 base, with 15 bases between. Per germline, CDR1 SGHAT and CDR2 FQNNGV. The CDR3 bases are TGTGCCAGCAGCGCCCGGGACCGGGCATCCTACGAGCAGTACTTC. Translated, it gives CASSARDRASYEQYF.

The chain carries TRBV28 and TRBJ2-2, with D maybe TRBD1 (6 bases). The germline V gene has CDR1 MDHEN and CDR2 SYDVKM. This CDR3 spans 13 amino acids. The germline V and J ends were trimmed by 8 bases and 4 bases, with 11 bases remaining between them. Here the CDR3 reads CASVRGSTGELFF. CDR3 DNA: TGTGCCAGCGTCAGGGGATCCACCGGGGAGCTGTTTTTT.

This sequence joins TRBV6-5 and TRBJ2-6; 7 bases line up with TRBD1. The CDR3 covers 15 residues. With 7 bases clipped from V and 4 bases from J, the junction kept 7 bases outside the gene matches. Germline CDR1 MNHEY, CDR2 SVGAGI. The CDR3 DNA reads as TGTGCCAGCAAGAGACAGGGATCCGGGGCCAACGTCCTGACTTTC. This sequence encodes CASKRQGSGANVLTF.

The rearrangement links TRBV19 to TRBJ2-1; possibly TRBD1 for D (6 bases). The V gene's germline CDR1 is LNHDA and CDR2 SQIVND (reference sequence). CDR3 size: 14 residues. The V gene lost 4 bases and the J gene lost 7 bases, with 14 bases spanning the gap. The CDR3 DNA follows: TGTGCCAGTAGTACTGACAGGACATATAATGAGCAGTTCTTC. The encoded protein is CASSTDRTYNEQFF.

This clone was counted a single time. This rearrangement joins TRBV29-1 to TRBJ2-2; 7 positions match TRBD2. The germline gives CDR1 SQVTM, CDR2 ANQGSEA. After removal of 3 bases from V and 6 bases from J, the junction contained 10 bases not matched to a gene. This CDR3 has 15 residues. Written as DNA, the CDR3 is TGCAGCGTTGATTGGGGCGGGAGTCTCGCCGGGGAGCTGTTTTTT. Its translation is CSVDWGGSLAGELFF.

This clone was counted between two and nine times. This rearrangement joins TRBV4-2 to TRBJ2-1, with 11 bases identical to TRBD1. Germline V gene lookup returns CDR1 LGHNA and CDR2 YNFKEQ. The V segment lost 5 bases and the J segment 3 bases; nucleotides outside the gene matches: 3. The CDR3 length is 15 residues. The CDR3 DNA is TGTGCCAGCAGCGCCGGGACAGGGGGCTACAATGAGCAGTTCTTC. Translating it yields CASSAGTGGYNEQFF.

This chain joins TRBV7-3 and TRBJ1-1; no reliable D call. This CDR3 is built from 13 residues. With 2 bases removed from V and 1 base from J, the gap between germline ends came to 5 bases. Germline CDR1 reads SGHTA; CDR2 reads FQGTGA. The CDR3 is CASSLDANTEAFF. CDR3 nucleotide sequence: TGTGCCAGCAGCTTAGACGCGAACACTGAAGCTTTCTTT. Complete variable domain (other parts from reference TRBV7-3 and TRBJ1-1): GAGVSQTPSNKVTEKGKYVELRCDPISGHTALYWYRQSLGQGPEFLIYFQGTGAADDSGLPNDRFFAVRPEGSVSTLKIQRTERGDSAVYLCASSLDANTEAFFGQGTRLTVV.

CDR3 DNA: TGCGCCAGCAGCTTGGCCCCAGCGGGAGGTTCTAGCACAGATACGCAGTATTTT. Amino acid sequence: CASSLAPAGGSSTDTQYF. This chain joins TRBV5-1 and TRBJ2-3; the match to TRBD2 covers 9 bases. Germline CDR1 is SGHRS and CDR2 is YFSETQ. Unmatched junction bases numbered 8, after V lost 0 bases and J lost 0 bases. CDR3 size: 18 residues.

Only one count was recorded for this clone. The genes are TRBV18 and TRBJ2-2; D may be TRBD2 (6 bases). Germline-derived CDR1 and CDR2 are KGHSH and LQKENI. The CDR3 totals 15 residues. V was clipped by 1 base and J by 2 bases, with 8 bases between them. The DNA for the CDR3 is TGTGCCAGCTCACCACAGACTAGTAACACCGGGGAGCTGTTTTTT. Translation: CASSPQTSNTGELFF.

This chain's CDR3 is CASSFYSTNSPLHF. The CDR3 DNA sequence: TGTGCCAGCAGCTTTTACTCCACGAATTCACCCCTCCACTTT. This chain links TRBV5-6 with TRBJ1-6; D unresolved. Trimming took 2 bases from V and 7 from J, leaving 10 bases between them. The CDR3 has 14 amino acids. CDR1 and CDR2 (germline): SGHDT, YYEEEE.

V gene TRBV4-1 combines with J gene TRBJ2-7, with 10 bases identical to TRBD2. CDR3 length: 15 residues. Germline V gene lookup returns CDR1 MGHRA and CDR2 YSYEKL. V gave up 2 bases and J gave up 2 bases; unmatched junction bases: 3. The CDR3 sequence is CASSQRTSGTYEQYF. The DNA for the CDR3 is TGCGCCAGCAGCCAAAGGACTAGCGGAACCTACGAGCAGTACTTC.

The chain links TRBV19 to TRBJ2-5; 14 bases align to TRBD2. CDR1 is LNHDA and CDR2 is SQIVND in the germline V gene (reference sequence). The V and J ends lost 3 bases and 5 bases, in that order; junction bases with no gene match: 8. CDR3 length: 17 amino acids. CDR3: CASSMGTSGRRGETQYF. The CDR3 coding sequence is TGTGCCAGTAGTATGGGGACTAGCGGGAGAAGGGGGGAGACCCAGTACTTC. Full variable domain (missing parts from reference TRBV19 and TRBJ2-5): DGGITQSPKYLFRKEGQNVTLSCEQNLNHDAMYWYRQDPGQGLRLIYYSQIVNDFQKGDIAEGYSVSREKKESFPLTVTSAQKNPTAFYLCASSMGTSGRRGETQYFGPGTRLLVL.

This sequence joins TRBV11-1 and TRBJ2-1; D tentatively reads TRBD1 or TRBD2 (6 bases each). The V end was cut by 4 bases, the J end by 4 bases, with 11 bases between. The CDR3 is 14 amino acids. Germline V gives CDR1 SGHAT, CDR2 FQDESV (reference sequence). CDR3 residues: CASSSGAGYNEQFF. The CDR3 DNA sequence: TGTGCCAGCAGCTCGGGGGCGGGGTACAATGAGCAGTTCTTC. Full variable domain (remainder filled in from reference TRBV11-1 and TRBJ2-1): EAEVAQSPRYKITEKSQAVAFWCDPISGHATLYWYRQILGQGPELLVQFQDESVVDDSQLPKDRFSAERLKGVDSTLKIQPAELGDSAMYLCASSSGAGYNEQFFGPGTRLTVL.